This passage covers 20 T cell receptor beta chains from one sample sequenced in a study of blood T cells in healthy people across ages. Through a sample-barcoded 5' primer and a J-beta primer mix, a second PCR was run for about 6 to 11 cycles. From the 5' RACE reads, TCRdb called clonotypes with MiXCR, one entry per CDR3 protein. Of 760,000 or so distinct CDR3 sequences in the sample, around 25% are singletons; the top ten hold 8% to 10%. The same specimen was also included in a second study, on T cells of mothers and their children.

The sample consisted of blood. These receptors were collected from a boy aged 5 to 17 in good health.

The rearrangement links TRBV3-1 to TRBJ2-5; 7 positions agree with TRBD1. CDR1 is LGHDT and CDR2 is YNNKEL in the germline V gene (reference sequence). V dropped 4 bases and J dropped 5; count of bases not matched to a gene: 16. The CDR3 covers 17 residues. The CDR3 region is CASSPHLRTGEGETQYF. DNA for the CDR3: TGTGCCAGCAGCCCACACCTCCGGACAGGCGAAGGGGAGACCCAGTACTTC.

The rearrangement links TRBV20-1 to TRBJ2-1, with 12 bases lining up with TRBD1. Losses at the gene ends were 4 bases for V and 10 bases for J; bases not matched to a gene: 11. The germline V gene has CDR1 DFQATT and CDR2 SNEGSKA (reference sequence). The CDR3 totals 15 residues. CDR3 loop: CSATPGQGAFLEQFF. The CDR3 DNA reads as TGCAGTGCTACCCCGGGACAGGGGGCCTTCTTGGAGCAGTTCTTC.

The chain uses TRBV12-5 and TRBJ2-2; possibly TRBD2 for D (7 bases). V was clipped by 0 bases and J by 2 bases, with 13 bases between them. The CDR3 contains 17 residues. The germline V gene encodes CDR1 LGHNT and CDR2 FRNRAP. The CDR3 bases are TGTGCTAGTGGTTTGGTAGGCGGGGGCCCTAACACCGGGGAGCTGTTTTTT. Translated: CASGLVGGGPNTGELFF. Based on the CDR3 plus reference TRBV12-5 and TRBJ2-2, the full variable domain is DARVTQTPRHKVTEMGQEVTMRCQPILGHNTVFWYRQTMMQGLELLAYFRNRAPLDDSGMPKDRFSAEMPDATLATLKIQPSEPRDSAVYFCASGLVGGGPNTGELFFGEGSRLTVL.

The V gene is TRBV29-1, the J gene TRBJ2-5; D might be TRBD1 or TRBD2, each matching 5 bases. Trimming took off 3 bases at V and 5 bases at J, with 13 bases between the two ends. Germline CDR1 and CDR2: SQVTM and ANQGSEA. CDR3 length equals 13 residues. In nucleotides, the CDR3 is TGCAGCGTTGATAGGCCCTGGGGGGAGACCCAGTACTTC. Translating it yields CSVDRPWGETQYF. Full variable domain (outside the CDR3, taken from reference TRBV29-1 and TRBJ2-5): SAVISQKPSRDICQRGTSLTIQCQVDSQVTMMFWYRQQPGQSLTLIATANQGSEATYESGFVIDKFPISRPNLTFSTLTVSNMSPEDSSIYLCSVDRPWGETQYFGPGTRLLVL.

In its sample, this clonotype was seen a few times. The chain links TRBV11-2 to TRBJ2-7; TRBD2 is a possible D gene (5 bases). Per germline, CDR1 SGHAT and CDR2 FQNNGV. V was trimmed by 5 bases and J by 6 bases, leaving 17 bases between them. The CDR3 covers 14 residues. The CDR3 reads CASSPLDRGLEQYF. As DNA, the CDR3 is TGTGCCAGCAGCCCTTTAGACCGCGGACTCGAGCAGTACTTC.

A few counts support this clonotype. V and J are TRBV24-1 and TRBJ2-1; perhaps TRBD1 as D (6 bases). Trimming shortened V by 4 bases and J by 3 bases, and 15 bases separated the two germline ends. The length of the CDR3 is 16 residues. CDR1 is KGHDR and CDR2 is SFDVKD in the germline V gene. The CDR3 DNA sequence: TGTGCCACCAGTGACTCCAGGGGCGCAGGCTACAATGAGCAGTTCTTC. Its translation is CATSDSRGAGYNEQFF.

This clonotype was found a few times. The chain uses TRBV3-1 and TRBJ2-5, with D unresolved. V lost 4 bases, J lost 5 bases, and 20 bases lay in between. Germline V lookup: CDR1 LGHDT, CDR2 YNNKEL (reference sequence). The CDR3 contains 16 residues. As DNA, the CDR3 is TGTGCCAGCAGCCCTAATTCGTACAGCCTCCGGGAGACCCAGTACTTC. This gives the protein CASSPNSYSLRETQYF.

The chain links TRBV7-2 to TRBJ1-2; D is unresolved. CDR1 is SGHTA, CDR2 FQGNSA, per germline. The V end lost 5 bases, the J end lost 0 bases, and 13 bases lay between the germline ends. This CDR3 spans 15 amino acids. Written as DNA, the CDR3 is TGTGCCAGCAGCGCAGCAGGCCTCTCTAACTATGGCTACACCTTC. It translates to CASSAAGLSNYGYTF.

This chain uses TRBV28 with TRBJ1-5; TRBD1 might be the D (5 bases). V gave up 8 bases and J gave up 4 bases, with 15 bases separating them. Per the germline V gene, CDR1 is MDHEN and CDR2 is SYDVKM. This CDR3 has 14 amino acids. CDR3 region: CASGNGDGNQPQHF. The DNA for the CDR3 is TGTGCCAGCGGAAACGGGGACGGGAATCAGCCCCAGCATTTT.

A few counts support this clonotype. The J gene is TRBJ2-1, the V gene TRBV6-5, with D unresolved. In germline, CDR1 is MNHEY, CDR2 SVGAGI. V dropped 1 base and J dropped 3 bases, with 7 bases sitting between them. The CDR3 contains 14 residues. The CDR3 region is CASSYLLNYNEQFF. The CDR3 coding sequence is TGTGCCAGCAGTTACTTACTAAACTACAATGAGCAGTTCTTC.

This clonotype showed up just once. The J gene is TRBJ1-4, the V gene TRBV13, with TRBD1 matching 9 bases. Germline V gene sequence: CDR1 PRHDT, CDR2 FYEKMQ (reference sequence). The CDR3 has 15 residues. The V segment lost 5 bases and the J segment 3 bases; nucleotides outside the gene matches: 4. The CDR3 reads CASSARDRANEKLFF. CDR3 bases: TGTGCCAGCAGCGCCCGGGACAGGGCTAATGAAAAACTGTTTTTT.

The rearrangement links TRBV20-1 to TRBJ2-5; D not certain. This CDR3 is 14 amino acids long. The germline V and J ends were trimmed by 6 bases and 4 bases, with 18 bases remaining between them. Germline values: CDR1 DFQATT, CDR2 SNEGSKA (reference sequence). The CDR3 bases are TGCAGTGCCCTAACACTTACCGAAATAGAGACCCAGTACTTC. This codes for CSALTLTEIETQYF.

The chain combines TRBV6-2 or TRBV6-3 with TRBJ1-1; D may be TRBD1 (5 bases). This CDR3 has 16 amino acids. Per germline, CDR1 MNHEY and CDR2 SVGEGT. Trimming removed 2 bases from V and 6 bases from J, with 19 bases in between. The CDR3 protein is CASSYDAGRGIPEAFF. CDR3 DNA: TGTGCCAGCAGTTACGATGCGGGGCGGGGGATACCTGAAGCTTTCTTT.

The CDR3 here is CASSSPTLAGAGETQYF. In DNA, the CDR3 is TGTGCCAGCAGCTCGCCTACCTTGGCGGGAGCGGGCGAGACCCAGTACTTC. The chain links TRBV4-2 to TRBJ2-5, with TRBD2 identical over 7 bases. With 5 bases clipped from V and 5 bases from J, the junction kept 17 bases outside the gene matches. Per the germline V gene, CDR1 is LGHNA and CDR2 is YNFKEQ. The CDR3 has 17 amino acids.

In its sample, this clonotype was seen a few times. This chain uses TRBV4-2 with TRBJ2-1; the D gene could be TRBD1 or TRBD2 (7 bases each). Trimming shortened V by 1 base and J by 16 bases, and 17 bases separated the two germline ends. The CDR3 has 13 residues. Germline lookup yields CDR1 LGHNA and CDR2 YNFKEQ. CDR3 DNA: TGTGCCAGCAGCCAAGTCAGGGGGGGAACTAGCTTCTTC. It codes for CASSQVRGGTSFF.

The V call is TRBV6-1, the J call TRBJ1-4, with 8 bases identical to TRBD1. Germline CDR1 MNHNS, CDR2 SASEGT. V shed 6 bases and J 8 bases; nucleotides not matched to a gene: 17. This CDR3 contains 17 residues. CDR3 DNA: TGTGCCAGCAGCAGACACGGGGGGTCAGGGGGCCGAGAAAAACTGTTTTTT. It translates to CASSRHGGSGGREKLFF.

The rearrangement joins TRBV15 to TRBJ2-5; D is unresolved. CDR3 length: 14 residues. Trimming cost V 2 bases and J 0 bases, with 7 bases left between them. From germline, CDR1 is LNHNV and CDR2 YYDKDF (reference sequence). CDR3 region: CATSRRGYQETQYF. The CDR3 region has the DNA TGTGCCACCAGCAGACGAGGATACCAAGAGACCCAGTACTTC.

With regard to this clonotype: The junction does not match germline at one end; this may be a read error. The rearrangement joins TRBV6-1 to TRBJ2-1, with no clear D. Looked up from germline, CDR1 is MNHNS and CDR2 is SASEGT. The CDR3 contains 9 residues. CDR3 nucleotide sequence: TGTGCCAGCAGTCCCCTCCAGATCTTC. Encoded protein: CASSPLQIF.

The CDR3 DNA follows: TGCGCCAGCAGCTTGGGGGCAGGGGGCCTCGAGACCCAGTACTTC. Translated, it gives CASSLGAGGLETQYF. This chain joins TRBV5-1 and TRBJ2-5; TRBD1 aligns across 8 bases. This CDR3 comprises 15 residues. Germline V CDR1 and CDR2: SGHRS, YFSETQ. The J segment lost 5 bases and the V segment lost 0 bases, leaving 6 bases of the junction unmatched.

This clonotype has just a few counts. The chain is built from TRBV6-5 and TRBJ1-3; weak D call: TRBD1 (5 bases). V gave up 2 bases and J gave up 1 base, with 12 bases separating them. Germline CDR1 MNHEY, CDR2 SVGAGI. The CDR3 extends over 16 amino acids. CDR3 coding DNA: TGTGCCAGCAGTTACACCTCAGCAGGGTCTGGAAACACCATATATTTT. This sequence encodes CASSYTSAGSGNTIYF.